This TCR beta chain was found in a study of Graves' ophthalmopathy and Graves' hyperthyroidism. Amplifying from RNA transcripts, the study obtained TCR beta CDR3 regions. HTBI primers served in a first-round RT-PCR, which a second-round multiplex PCR followed. TCRdb redid the calling of the multiplex PCR reads with MiXCR, one entry per CDR3 protein. The sample yields about 740,000 distinct CDR3 sequences, around 40% seen once. The CDR3 is made up of 15 amino acids. Germline V gene lookup returns CDR1 MGHDK and CDR2 SYGVNS. Germline trimming cut 6 bases from V and 2 bases from J; bases unmatched to any gene: 4. Certain patients, namely those with other autoimmune diseases, uncontrolled infections, pregnancy or lactation, were excluded.

The sequence derives from an adult man with Graves' ophthalmopathy. The chain joins TRBV25-1 to TRBJ2-2; 9 bases line up with TRBD1. Source material: peripheral blood. CDR3 nucleotide sequence: TGTGCCAGCAGACTGACAGGGGGTAACACCGGGGAGCTGTTTTTT. It is translated as CASRLTGGNTGELFF.